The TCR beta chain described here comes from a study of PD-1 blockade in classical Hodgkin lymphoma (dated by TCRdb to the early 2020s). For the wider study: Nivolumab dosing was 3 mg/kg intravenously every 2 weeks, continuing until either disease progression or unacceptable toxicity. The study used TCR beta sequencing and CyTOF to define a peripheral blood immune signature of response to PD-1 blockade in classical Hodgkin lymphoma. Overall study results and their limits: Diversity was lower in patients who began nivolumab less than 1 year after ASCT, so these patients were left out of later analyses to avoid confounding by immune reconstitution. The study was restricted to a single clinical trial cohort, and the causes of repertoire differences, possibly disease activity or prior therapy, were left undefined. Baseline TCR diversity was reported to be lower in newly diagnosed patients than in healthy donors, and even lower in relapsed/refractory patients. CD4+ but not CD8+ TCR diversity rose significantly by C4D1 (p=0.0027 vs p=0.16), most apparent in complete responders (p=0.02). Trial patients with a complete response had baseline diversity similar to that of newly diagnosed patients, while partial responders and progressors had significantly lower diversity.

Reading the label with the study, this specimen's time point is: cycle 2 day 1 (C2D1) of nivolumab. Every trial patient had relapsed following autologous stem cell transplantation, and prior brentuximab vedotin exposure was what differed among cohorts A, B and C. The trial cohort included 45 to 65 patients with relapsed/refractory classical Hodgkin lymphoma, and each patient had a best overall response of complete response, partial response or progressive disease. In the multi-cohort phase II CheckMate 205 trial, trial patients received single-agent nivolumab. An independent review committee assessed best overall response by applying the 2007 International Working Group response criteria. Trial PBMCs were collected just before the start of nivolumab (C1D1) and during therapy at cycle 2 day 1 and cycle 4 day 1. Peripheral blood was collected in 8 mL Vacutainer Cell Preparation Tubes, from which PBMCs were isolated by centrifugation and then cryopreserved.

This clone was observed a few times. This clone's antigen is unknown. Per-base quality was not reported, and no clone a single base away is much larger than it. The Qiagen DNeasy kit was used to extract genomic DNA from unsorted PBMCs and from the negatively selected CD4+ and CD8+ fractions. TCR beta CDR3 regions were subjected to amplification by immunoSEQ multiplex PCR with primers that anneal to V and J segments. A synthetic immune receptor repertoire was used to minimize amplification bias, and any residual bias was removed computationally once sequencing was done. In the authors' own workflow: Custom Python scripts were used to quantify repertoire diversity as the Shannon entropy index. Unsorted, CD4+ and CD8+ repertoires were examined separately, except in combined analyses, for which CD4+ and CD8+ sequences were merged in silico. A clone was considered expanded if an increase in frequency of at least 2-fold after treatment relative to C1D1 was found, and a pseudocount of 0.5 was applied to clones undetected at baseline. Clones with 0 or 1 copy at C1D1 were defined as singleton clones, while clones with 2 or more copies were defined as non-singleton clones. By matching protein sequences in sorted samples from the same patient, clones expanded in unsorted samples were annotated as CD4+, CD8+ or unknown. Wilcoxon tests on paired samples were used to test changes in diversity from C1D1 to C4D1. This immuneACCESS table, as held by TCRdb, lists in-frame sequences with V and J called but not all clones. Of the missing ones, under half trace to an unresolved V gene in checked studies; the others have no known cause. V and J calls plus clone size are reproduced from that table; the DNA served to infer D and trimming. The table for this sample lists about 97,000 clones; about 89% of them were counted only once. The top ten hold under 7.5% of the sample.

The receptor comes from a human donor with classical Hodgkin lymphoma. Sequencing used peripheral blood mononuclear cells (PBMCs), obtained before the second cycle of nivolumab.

The nucleotide sequence reads as follows: TGTGCCACCAGCAGAGTGGGCCACTACACCGGGGAGCTGTTTTTT. It specifies CATSRVGHYTGELFF. The rearrangement joined TRBV15 to TRBJ2-2; the D gene identity is not certain. The germline V gene (reference sequence) yields LNHNV for CDR1 and YYDKDF for CDR2. The CDR3 holds 15 amino acids from the cysteine to the phenylalanine. This entry keeps only the CDR3 DNA: 45 bases, framed from base 1. V lost 1 base and J lost 3 bases; the stretch between them is 9 bases long.